Below are 20 T cell receptor beta chains sequenced from a single sample in a study of monozygotic twins with inflammatory bowel disease. TCRdb re-called the 5' RACE reads and catalogs CDR3 proteins one per entry, DNA excluded. The sample table sets out around 380,000 distinct CDR3 sequences. Sequenced material: blood. These TCRs come from a human donor with ulcerative colitis or Crohn's disease, or a healthy co-twin of an affected twin (not recorded which).

This rearrangement joins TRBV9 to TRBJ2-2; TCRdb names TRBD1, which stays unverified in the absence of DNA. CDR1 and CDR2 (germline): SGDLS, YYNGEE. The CDR3 has 15 residues. This CDR3 reads CASSVDTGLVGELFF.

The chain employs TRBV7-9 and TRBJ2-1. CDR1 and CDR2 from the germline V gene are SEHNR and FQNEAQ (reference sequence). This CDR3 contains 15 residues. CDR3 sequence: CASSLALTPYNEQFF. Full variable domain (remainder filled in from reference TRBV7-9 and TRBJ2-1): DTGVSQNPRHKITKRGQNVTFRCDPISEHNRLYWYRQTLGQGPEFLTYFQNEAQLEKSRLLSDRFSAERPKGSFSTLEIQRTEQGDSAMYLCASSLALTPYNEQFFGPGTRLTVL.

This chain uses TRBV6-1 with TRBJ2-2; TCRdb returns TRBD1, unconfirmable since there is no DNA. CDR1 MNHNS and CDR2 SASEGT come from the germline V gene. The length of the CDR3 is 16 residues. The CDR3: CASTVTWGSNTGELFF.

J is TRBJ2-1 and V is TRBV7-2; lacking DNA, the TRBD2 call made by TCRdb goes unchecked. From germline, CDR1 is SGHTA and CDR2 FQGNSA. This CDR3 has 15 residues. The CDR3 is CASSPGTSGTIEQFF.

CDR3 protein: CSVEASGTRKQFF. The chain links TRBV29-1 to TRBJ2-1; TCRdb reports TRBD2, a call that lacks DNA to check it against. Per the germline V gene, CDR1 is SQVTM and CDR2 is ANQGSEA. This CDR3 region has 13 residues.

The chain links TRBV28 to TRBJ1-2. This CDR3 contains 12 residues. The V gene's germline CDR1 is MDHEN and CDR2 SYDVKM. This CDR3 reads CASNRANYGYTF.

The genes are TRBV5-4 and TRBJ2-5; with no DNA, the TCRdb D assignment of TRBD1 cannot be verified. Germline assignment: CDR1 SGHNT and CDR2 YYREEE (reference sequence). This CDR3 is 14 amino acids long. This CDR3 reads CASSSVRGEETQYF.

The V and J genes are TRBV18 and TRBJ1-2. Germline-derived CDR1 and CDR2 are KGHSH and LQKENI. The CDR3 is 15 residues long. CDR3 in amino acids: CASSPARTPNYGYTF.

The chain carries TRBV3-1 and TRBJ2-1; the D call of TRBD1 rests on TCRdb alone, since no DNA is present to check it. Germline CDR1 reads LGHDT; CDR2 reads YNNKEL (reference sequence). The CDR3 spans 14 residues. The CDR3: CASSQEPWSNEQFF.

J is TRBJ2-7 and V is TRBV7-9; without DNA, the TCRdb call of TRBD2 cannot be checked. The CDR3 contains 13 residues. Germline-derived CDR1 and CDR2 are SEHNR and FQNEAQ (reference sequence). The CDR3 is CASSLTGGGEQYF.

The chain recombines TRBV15 with TRBJ2-4; the D gene TCRdb calls, TRBD2, cannot be checked with no DNA. Germline assignment: CDR1 LNHNV and CDR2 YYDKDF (reference sequence). CDR3 size: 18 residues. The CDR3 is CATSSLGLAGEAKNIQYF.

The V and J genes are TRBV18 and TRBJ2-2. There are 17 residues in the CDR3. CDR1 is KGHSH and CDR2 is LQKENI in the germline V gene. The CDR3 loop is CASSPQQTGFLTGELFF.

V gene TRBV4-3 combines with J gene TRBJ2-2; TCRdb's D gene call, TRBD1, goes unchecked for lack of DNA. Germline V gene lookup returns CDR1 LGHNA and CDR2 YSLEER. The CDR3 runs to 15 residues. The CDR3 loop is CASSQGTGGGWELFF.

The chain employs TRBV5-5 and TRBJ2-3; TCRdb indicates TRBD2, and absent DNA this call remains unverified. CDR3 length: 15 amino acids. Germline-derived CDR1 and CDR2 are SGHKS and YYEKEE (reference sequence). The CDR3 sequence is CASSLWLDEEDTQYF.

The chain recombines TRBV18 with TRBJ1-1. The CDR3 has 14 residues. CDR1 and CDR2 from the germline V gene are KGHSH and LQKENI. The CDR3 spells CASSPDRLSGEAFF. Looking up the rest from reference TRBV18 and TRBJ1-1 gives the full variable domain: NAGVMQNPRHLVRRRGQEARLRCSPMKGHSHVYWYRQLPEEGLKFMVYLQKENIIDESGMPKERFSAEFPKEGPSILRIQQVVRGDSAAYFCASSPDRLSGEAFFGQGTRLTVV.

This chain links TRBV6-1 with TRBJ2-6; the D gene TCRdb calls, TRBD1, cannot be checked with no DNA. This CDR3 contains 15 residues. CDR1 MNHNS and CDR2 SASEGT come from the germline V gene. The CDR3 spells CASSHNPAGANVLTF.

This sequence joins TRBV3-1 and TRBJ2-3. Germline values: CDR1 LGHDT, CDR2 YNNKEL (reference sequence). The CDR3 runs to 13 residues. CDR3 sequence reads: CASSQGNTDTQYF.

The CDR3 reads CASSKRDGTYEQYF. The chain uses TRBV5-4 and TRBJ2-7; without DNA, the TCRdb call of TRBD1 cannot be checked. The germline CDR1 and CDR2 sequences are SGHNT and YYREEE (reference sequence). The CDR3 extends over 14 amino acids.

CDR3: CASSVGRCEKLFF. The chain uses TRBV9 and TRBJ1-4. The germline gives CDR1 SGDLS, CDR2 YYNGEE. The CDR3 runs 13 residues.

V gene TRBV24-1 combines with J gene TRBJ1-4; the TCRdb call, TRBD1, lacks DNA for checking. The CDR3 has 14 amino acids. CDR1 is KGHDR and CDR2 is SFDVKD in the germline V gene. The CDR3: CATSASGESEKLFF.